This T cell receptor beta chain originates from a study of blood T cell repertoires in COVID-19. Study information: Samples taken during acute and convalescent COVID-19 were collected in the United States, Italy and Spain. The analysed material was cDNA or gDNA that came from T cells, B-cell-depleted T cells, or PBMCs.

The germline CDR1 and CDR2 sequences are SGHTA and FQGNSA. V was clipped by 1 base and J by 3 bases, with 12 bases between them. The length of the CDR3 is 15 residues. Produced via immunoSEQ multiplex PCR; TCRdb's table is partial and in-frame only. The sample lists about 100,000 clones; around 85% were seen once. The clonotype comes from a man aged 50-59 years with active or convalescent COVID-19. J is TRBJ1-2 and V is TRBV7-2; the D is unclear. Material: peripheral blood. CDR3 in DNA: TGTGCCAGCAGCTTAGTGACTTTGGATGACTATGGCTACACCTTC. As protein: CASSLVTLDDYGYTF. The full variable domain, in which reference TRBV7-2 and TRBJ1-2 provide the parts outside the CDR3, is GAGVSQSPSNKVTEKGKDVELRCDPISGHTALYWYRQSLGQGLEFLIYFQGNSAPDKSGLPSDRFSAERTGGSVSTLTIQRTQQEDSAVYLCASSLVTLDDYGYTFGSGTRLTVV.